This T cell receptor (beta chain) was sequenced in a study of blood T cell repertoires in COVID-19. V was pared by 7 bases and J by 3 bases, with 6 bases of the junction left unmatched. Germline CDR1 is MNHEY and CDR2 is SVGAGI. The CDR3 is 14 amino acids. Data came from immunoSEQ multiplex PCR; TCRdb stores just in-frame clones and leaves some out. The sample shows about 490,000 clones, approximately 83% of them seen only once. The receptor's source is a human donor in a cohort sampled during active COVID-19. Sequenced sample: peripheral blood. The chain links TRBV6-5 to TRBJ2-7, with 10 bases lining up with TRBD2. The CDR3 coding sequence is TGTGCCAGCAAGACCCGGACTAGCGGCTACGAGCAGTACTTC. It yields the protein CASKTRTSGYEQYF.